The 14 T cell receptor beta chains below all came from one sample that was sequenced in a study of blood T cells in healthy people across ages. PCR was performed a second time for about 6 to 12 cycles using a sample-barcoded 5' primer and a J-beta primer mix. TCRdb passed the 5' RACE reads through MiXCR, listing each CDR3 protein once. The sample has approximately 1,100,000 distinct CDR3 sequences, 35% to 50% seen once. Sequencing was done on a sample of blood. The receptors here all came from a woman aged 60 to 75 in good health.

There are a few counts of this clonotype. The chain links TRBV5-6 to TRBJ2-7; TRBD1 is a possible D gene (5 bases). Germline V gives CDR1 SGHDT, CDR2 YYEEEE. The CDR3 sequence is 13 residues long. The V end was cut by 2 bases, the J end by 5 bases, with 11 bases between. CDR3 protein: CASSLNLGDEQYF. CDR3 bases: TGTGCCAGCAGCTTAAACTTAGGGGACGAGCAGTACTTC.

This clonotype has only a few counts. The chain combines TRBV11-2 with TRBJ2-7; D might be TRBD1 or TRBD2, each matching 5 bases. The CDR3 sequence is 14 residues long. Germline assignment: CDR1 SGHAT and CDR2 FQNNGV. Between the trimmed V and J ends, which lost 2 bases and 2 bases, there was a span of 10 bases. Written as DNA, the CDR3 is TGTGCCAGCAGCTTATACGAGGGGCCCTACGAGCAGTACTTC. Its translation: CASSLYEGPYEQYF.

V is TRBV5-4 and J is TRBJ1-2, with D unresolved. Per the germline V gene, CDR1 is SGHNT and CDR2 is YYREEE (reference sequence). Trimming shortened V by 4 bases and J by 5 bases, and 9 bases separated the two germline ends. The CDR3 covers 12 residues. DNA for the CDR3: TGTGCCAGCAGCACCTCGACTTATGGCTACACCTTC. Its protein is CASSTSTYGYTF.

The V and J genes are TRBV2 and TRBJ2-7; D is unresolved. V was pared by 2 bases and J by 7 bases, with 12 bases between. The CDR3 is 13 amino acids. Germline V gene lookup returns CDR1 SNHLY and CDR2 FYNNEI. The CDR3 nucleotides read TGTGCCAGCAGTGAATTGTGGGTAGTTGAGCAGTACTTC. Translation gives CASSELWVVEQYF.

The chain employs TRBV20-1 and TRBJ2-1; D might be TRBD2 (5 bases). The germline V gene has CDR1 DFQATT and CDR2 SNEGSKA (reference sequence). This CDR3 has 19 amino acids. V lost 0 bases, J lost 7 bases, and 28 bases lay in between. The CDR3 spells CSARDRRSSGVGLWNEQFF. Written as DNA, the CDR3 is TGCAGTGCTAGAGATCGTCGGTCCAGCGGAGTGGGCCTTTGGAATGAGCAGTTCTTC.

The V and J genes are TRBV7-3 and TRBJ2-1; 8 nucleotides line up with TRBD1. This CDR3 comprises 16 residues. The junction had 5 bases not matched to a gene; V was cut back by 4 bases and J by 0 bases. Germline V gene sequence: CDR1 SGHTA, CDR2 FQGTGA. The chain's CDR3 is CASSWGQESSYNEQFF. The DNA for the CDR3 is TGTGCCAGCAGCTGGGGACAGGAAAGCTCCTACAATGAGCAGTTCTTC.

The chain joins TRBV5-1 to TRBJ2-1; weak D call: TRBD2 (6 bases). The DNA end is a closer match to TRBJ2-7, so the J assignment may be wrong. In germline, CDR1 is SGHRS, CDR2 YFSETQ. The CDR3 is 15 residues long. The CDR3 coding sequence is TGCGCCAGCAGCCCCTTCGGGGGAGCGGGTAATGAGCAGTACTTC. It codes for CASSPFGGAGNEQYF.

The sample holds a few counts of this clonotype. The chain is built from TRBV6-2 or TRBV6-3 and TRBJ1-2; no clear D gene. The CDR3 covers 12 residues. CDR1 and CDR2 from the germline V gene are MNHEY and SVGEGT. V lost 7 bases, J lost 2 bases, and 8 bases lay in between. CDR3 nucleotide sequence: TGTGCCAGCAATTATAGGAACTATGGCTACACCTTC. It translates to CASNYRNYGYTF.

A few counts support this clonotype. The rearrangement links TRBV4-2 to TRBJ2-4; the D gene is possibly TRBD1 (5 bases). Deletions cut 2 bases from V and 0 bases from J, with 11 bases between. The CDR3 sequence is 16 residues long. From germline, CDR1 is LGHNA and CDR2 YNFKEQ. CDR3 protein: CASSQTTGQAKNIQYF. The CDR3 DNA is TGTGCCAGCAGCCAAACAACAGGCCAAGCCAAAAACATTCAGTACTTC.

This CDR3 reads CASSYPGPRGSYEQYF. The DNA of the CDR3 is TGTGCCAGCAGTTACCCGGGACCCAGGGGCTCCTACGAGCAGTACTTC. The gene calls are TRBV6-2 or TRBV6-3 and TRBJ2-7; perhaps TRBD1 as D (6 bases). The germline V and J ends were trimmed by 2 bases and 0 bases, with 14 bases remaining between them. This CDR3 is built from 16 residues. The germline V gene encodes CDR1 MNHEY and CDR2 SVGEGT.

In regard to this clonotype: One end of the junction varies from germline; a read error may be responsible. The gene calls are TRBV5-1 and TRBJ2-7; D is possibly TRBD1 (6 bases). The CDR3 has 16 amino acids. CDR1 is SGHRS, CDR2 YFSETQ, per germline. The CDR3 loop is CAGSLRVEDSSYEQYF. In DNA, the CDR3 is TGCGCCGGCAGCTTGCGGGTTGAGGACAGCTCCTACGAGCAGTACTTC. Based on the CDR3 plus reference TRBV5-1 and TRBJ2-7, the full variable domain is KAGVTQTPRYLIKTRGQQVTLSCSPISGHRSVSWYQQTPGQGLQFLFEYFSETQRNKGNFPGRFSGRQFSNSRSEMNVSTLELGDSALYLCAGSLRVEDSSYEQYFGPGTRLTVT.

This clonotype was seen more than once but under ten times. The chain combines TRBV2 with TRBJ2-7, with 11 bases identical to TRBD2. CDR1 and CDR2 (germline): SNHLY, FYNNEI. Trimming at V came to 5 bases and at J to 2 bases, leaving 5 bases not matched to a gene. This CDR3 contains 15 residues. The CDR3 sequence: CASSLTSGTTYEQYF. The DNA for the CDR3 is TGTGCCAGCAGTCTGACTAGCGGGACAACCTACGAGCAGTACTTC.

For the CDR3, the DNA is TGTGCCATCAGTGAGGCAGGGGCCTATAGCAATCAGCCCCAGCATTTT. Translated, it gives CAISEAGAYSNQPQHF. The chain is built from TRBV10-3 and TRBJ1-5; a possible D gene is TRBD1 (6 bases). V was shortened by 2 bases and J by 0 bases, with 11 bases between the two germline ends. This CDR3 is 16 amino acids long. CDR1 ENHRY and CDR2 SYGVKD come from the germline V gene.

This CDR3 is CASAPVEGGYEQYF. In DNA form, the CDR3 reads TGTGCCAGCGCCCCGGTTGAGGGTGGCTACGAGCAGTACTTC. The chain has TRBV6-5 and TRBJ2-7; TRBD2 is a possible D gene (5 bases). CDR1 and CDR2 from the germline V gene are MNHEY and SVGAGI. The CDR3 totals 14 residues. Trimming cost V 8 bases and J 3 bases, with 17 bases left between them.